The 30 T cell receptor beta chains listed next were all sequenced from one sample in a study of T cell responses to AZD1222 COVID-19 vaccine. Only in-frame clones appear in the TCRdb table, and some are missing; sequencing was by immunoSEQ multiplex PCR. In the table there are 140,000 to 150,000 clones, 93% of which are singletons. The input for sequencing was peripheral blood, taken on day 0 of AZD1222 vaccination. The receptors come from an adult in good health.

The rearrangement joins TRBV6-5 to TRBJ2-4, with TRBD1 identical over 10 bases. The CDR3 sequence is 15 residues long. Germline loops: CDR1 MNHEY, CDR2 SVGAGI. The CDR3 spells CATTPGQGRQNIQYF. CDR3 bases: TGTGCAACAACACCGGGACAGGGGCGGCAAAACATTCAGTACTTC.

The chain has TRBV5-1 and TRBJ2-2, with D possibly matching TRBD2 (5 bases). There are 17 residues in the CDR3. V was cut by 2 bases and J by 5 bases, with 19 bases left in between. CDR1 and CDR2 (germline): SGHRS, YFSETQ. CDR3 DNA sequence: TGCGCCAGCAGCTTAAGGTCCCCTCGAGGGTCAACCGGGGAGCTGTTTTTT. Residues: CASSLRSPRGSTGELFF.

The V gene is TRBV5-8, the J gene TRBJ2-7; perhaps TRBD1 as D (6 bases). The CDR3 spans 13 residues. V was cut by 5 bases and J by 4 bases, with 13 bases left in between. Germline V gives CDR1 SGHTS, CDR2 YDEGEE. The CDR3 loop reads CASSLQGLYEQYF. CDR3 coding DNA: TGTGCCAGCAGTCTCCAGGGGCTTTACGAGCAGTACTTC.

V is TRBV6-1 and J is TRBJ1-6, with 9 bases matching TRBD1. Germline V gives CDR1 MNHNS, CDR2 SASEGT. The CDR3 contains 17 residues. Losses at the gene ends were 0 bases for V and 1 base for J; bases not matched to a gene: 1. The DNA of the CDR3 is TGTGCCAGCAGTGAAGCCGGGACAGGGTCCTATAATTCACCCCTCCACTTT. It specifies CASSEAGTGSYNSPLHF.

The chain combines TRBV6-5 with TRBJ1-2; D is perhaps TRBD1 (6 bases). The CDR3 is made up of 15 amino acids. The V gene lost 6 bases and the J gene lost 4 bases, with 18 bases spanning the gap. The V gene's germline CDR1 is MNHEY and CDR2 SVGAGI. This CDR3 is CASRSGTTGAYGYTF. The DNA for the CDR3 is TGTGCCAGCAGGTCCGGGACAACGGGGGCCTATGGCTACACCTTC.

The sample holds one count of this clone. The chain links TRBV5-1 to TRBJ2-1; 10 bases line up with TRBD1. Germline CDR1 SGHRS, CDR2 YFSETQ. The ends lost 4 bases at V and 5 bases at J; junction bases unmatched: 3. The CDR3 runs 14 residues. This CDR3 reads CASSGQGGHNEQFF. In DNA form, the CDR3 reads TGCGCCAGCAGCGGACAGGGGGGACACAATGAGCAGTTCTTC.

Concerning this clone itself: The same CDR3 can be traced to other DNA sequences in this sample. The V and J genes are TRBV5-4 and TRBJ2-5, with D uncertain. The V gene lost 3 bases and the J gene lost 1 base, with 1 base spanning the gap. Germline V lookup: CDR1 SGHNT, CDR2 YYREEE (reference sequence). The length of the CDR3 is 11 residues. DNA of the CDR3: TGTGCCAGCAGCTCCCAAGAGACCCAGTACTTC. Amino acids: CASSSQETQYF.

This chain uses TRBV11-3 with TRBJ2-2; 7 bases match TRBD1. The length of the CDR3 is 15 residues. Germline loops: CDR1 SGHNT, CDR2 YENEEA. Unmatched junction bases numbered 4, after V lost 6 bases and J lost 0 bases. CDR3 residues: CASSSDRANTGELFF. As DNA, the CDR3 is TGTGCCAGCAGTTCCGACAGGGCGAACACCGGGGAGCTGTTTTTT.

The chain couples TRBV7-9 to TRBJ2-6; 9 bases are shared with TRBD1. Germline loops: CDR1 SEHNR, CDR2 FQNEAQ (reference sequence). CDR3 length: 18 amino acids. V lost 1 base to trimming and J lost 4 bases; unmatched junction nucleotides: 8. The DNA for the CDR3 is TGTGCCAGCAGCTTAGTGGGACAGGGCCTCCCCGGGGCCAACGTCCTGACTTTC. Residues: CASSLVGQGLPGANVLTF.

CDR3 in DNA: TGTGCCAGCAGCATTGGGGGTCCCCAAGAGACCCAGTACTTC. This codes for CASSIGGPQETQYF. The chain has TRBV7-2 and TRBJ2-5; D is perhaps TRBD1 or TRBD2 (5 bases each). This CDR3 has 14 residues. V gave up 5 bases and J gave up 1 base, with 11 bases separating them. In germline, CDR1 is SGHTA, CDR2 FQGNSA.

The chain employs TRBV11-2 and TRBJ1-4; D is ambiguous. Germline CDR1 and CDR2: SGHAT and FQNNGV. The CDR3 has 14 amino acids. V was cut by 5 bases and J by 10 bases, with 17 bases left in between. DNA of the CDR3: TGTGCCAGCAGCCTTCCTTCCGGTTCGGCAAAACTGTTTTTT. Amino acids: CASSLPSGSAKLFF.

V is TRBV24-1 and J is TRBJ1-5, with unresolved D. V dropped 2 bases and J dropped 1 base, with 5 bases sitting between them. This CDR3 comprises 14 residues. The germline V gene has CDR1 KGHDR and CDR2 SFDVKD. CDR3 residues: CATSDSKSNQPQHF. The CDR3 coding sequence is TGTGCCACCAGTGATTCAAAAAGCAATCAGCCCCAGCATTTT.

The CDR3 DNA sequence: TGCAGTGCTAGTTCGCCCAAGTATAGCTCTGGAAACACCATATATTTT. The encoded protein is CSASSPKYSSGNTIYF. The chain employs TRBV20-1 and TRBJ1-3; no clear D gene. Germline CDR1 reads DFQATT; CDR2 reads SNEGSKA (reference sequence). V lost 3 bases and J 0 bases, leaving 15 bases between the germline ends. This CDR3 has 16 amino acids.

This chain connects TRBV7-6 to TRBJ1-1; the D gene is possibly TRBD1 (6 bases). In germline, CDR1 is SGHVS, CDR2 FNYEAQ. The CDR3 is made up of 15 amino acids. The ends were cut back, 4 bases at V and 0 bases at J, with 12 bases in the middle. The CDR3 spells CASSWGAGLNTEAFF. The CDR3 region has the DNA TGTGCCAGCAGCTGGGGGGCGGGTCTGAACACTGAAGCTTTCTTT.

The chain couples TRBV3-1 (or the pseudogene TRBV3-2) to TRBJ2-7; 9 bases agree with TRBD2. Germline CDR1 LGHDT, CDR2 YNNKEL (reference sequence). This CDR3 comprises 14 residues. The trim removed 6 bases at V and 6 bases at J, leaving 9 bases unmatched. In DNA, the CDR3 is TGTGCCAGCAGACTCGCGGGGGGGCCTGGCGAGCAGTACTTC. This gives the protein CASRLAGGPGEQYF.

The chain employs TRBV5-1 and TRBJ1-2; 7 nucleotides line up with TRBD1. The CDR3 contains 14 residues. Germline CDR1 SGHRS, CDR2 YFSETQ. The V gene end was trimmed by 4 bases and the J gene end by 3 bases; junction bases not matched to a gene: 6. The CDR3 here is CASSPTGAHYGYTF. Written as DNA, the CDR3 is TGCGCCAGCAGCCCTACAGGGGCCCACTATGGCTACACCTTC. The entire variable domain, with the rest obtained from reference TRBV5-1 and TRBJ1-2, is as follows: KAGVTQTPRYLIKTRGQQVTLSCSPISGHRSVSWYQQTPGQGLQFLFEYFSETQRNKGNFPGRFSGRQFSNSRSEMNVSTLELGDSALYLCASSPTGAHYGYTFGSGTRLTVV.

This chain joins TRBV7-9 and TRBJ2-5; no definite D call. CDR1 SEHNR and CDR2 FQNEAQ come from the germline V gene (reference sequence). The CDR3 length is 14 residues. V lost 6 bases to trimming and J lost 7 bases, with 18 bases between them. The CDR3 DNA reads TGTGCCAGCAGACCCTCGCTACAGTATCGGACCCAGTACTTC. Translated: CASRPSLQYRTQYF.

The chain employs TRBV30 and TRBJ1-5; no definite D call. V lost 0 bases and J 1 base, leaving 4 bases between the germline ends. Germline V gene sequence: CDR1 GTSNPN, CDR2 SVGIG (reference sequence). The CDR3 consists of 13 residues. The CDR3 here is CAWSVRSNQPQHF. In DNA form, the CDR3 reads TGTGCCTGGAGTGTAAGGAGCAATCAGCCCCAGCATTTT.

The genes are TRBV29-1 and TRBJ1-2, with D possibly matching TRBD1 (5 bases). Germline-derived CDR1 and CDR2 are SQVTM and ANQGSEA. This CDR3 is 14 amino acids long. V was shortened by 6 bases and J by 0 bases, with 14 bases between the two germline ends. CDR3 coding DNA: TGCAGCGTGCCAAGTGCAGGGACTAACTATGGCTACACCTTC. Encoded protein: CSVPSAGTNYGYTF. Using reference TRBV29-1 and TRBJ1-2 for the parts outside the CDR3, the full variable domain is SAVISQKPSRDICQRGTSLTIQCQVDSQVTMMFWYRQQPGQSLTLIATANQGSEATYESGFVIDKFPISRPNLTFSTLTVSNMSPEDSSIYLCSVPSAGTNYGYTFGSGTRLTVV.

This clone was found a few times. This chain joins TRBV19 and TRBJ1-6, with 10 nucleotides matching TRBD1. The trim removed 3 bases at V and 11 bases at J, leaving 10 bases unmatched. The CDR3 is made up of 16 amino acids. The germline gives CDR1 LNHDA, CDR2 SQIVND (reference sequence). The CDR3 region is CASSILPGTGVAPLHF. CDR3 nucleotide sequence: TGTGCCAGTAGTATCCTTCCCGGGACAGGGGTGGCACCCCTCCACTTT.

The rearrangement links TRBV5-4 to TRBJ2-7; D unresolved. There are 11 residues in the CDR3. V was cut by 0 bases and J by 6 bases, with 4 bases left in between. The V gene's germline CDR1 is SGHNT and CDR2 YYREEE (reference sequence). CDR3 sequence reads: CASSLAAEQYF. CDR3 sequence (DNA): TGTGCCAGCAGCTTGGCGGCCGAGCAGTACTTC.

The chain links TRBV27 to TRBJ2-2, with D perhaps matching TRBD1 (6 bases). Trimming took off 2 bases at V and 4 bases at J, with 8 bases between the two ends. Germline V gene sequence: CDR1 MNHEY, CDR2 SMNVEV (reference sequence). This CDR3 spans 14 amino acids. This CDR3 reads CASSLVGATGELFF. The CDR3 DNA reads TGTGCCAGCAGTTTAGTGGGGGCCACCGGGGAGCTGTTTTTT.

By share of the sample, this clone is medium-sized. The chain combines TRBV2 with TRBJ1-1; a weak D match, TRBD1 (6 bases). Germline V gene data show CDR1 as SNHLY and CDR2 as FYNNEI. V was clipped by 5 bases and J by 7 bases, with 14 bases between them. The CDR3 runs to 13 residues. The CDR3 region has the DNA TGTGCCAGCAGTTCGGACAGCTTCCTTGAAGCTTTCTTT. This translates into CASSSDSFLEAFF.

This clone was counted once. This sequence joins TRBV5-4 and TRBJ2-3, with unresolved D. There are 13 residues in the CDR3. With 5 bases removed from V and 4 bases from J, the gap between germline ends came to 11 bases. From germline, CDR1 is SGHNT and CDR2 YYREEE (reference sequence). The CDR3, as DNA: TGTGCCAGCAGTAAGACCCCCCCAGATACGCAGTATTTT. This encodes CASSKTPPDTQYF.

The chain combines TRBV12-3 or TRBV12-4 with TRBJ1-2; 7 nucleotides align to TRBD1. Trimming removed 5 bases from V and 3 bases from J; junction bases left unmatched: 0. This CDR3 comprises 12 residues. The CDR3: CASSTGDYGYTF. CDR3 nucleotide sequence: TGTGCCAGCAGTACAGGGGACTATGGCTACACCTTC.

The chain is built from TRBV2 and TRBJ1-1; D is undetermined. The germline CDR1 and CDR2 sequences are SNHLY and FYNNEI. V was shortened by 6 bases and J by 0 bases, with 8 bases between the two germline ends. The CDR3 extends over 13 amino acids. The CDR3: CASRADMNTEAFF. CDR3 DNA sequence: TGTGCCAGCAGAGCAGACATGAACACTGAAGCTTTCTTT.

The chain joins TRBV2 to TRBJ2-3; maybe TRBD1 (6 bases). Deletions cut 4 bases from V and 3 bases from J, with 20 bases between. Germline CDR1 reads SNHLY; CDR2 reads FYNNEI. The length of the CDR3 is 17 residues. The CDR3 sequence: CASSGAQGPYGTDTQYF. The CDR3 DNA follows: TGTGCCAGCAGTGGCGCACAGGGCCCATATGGGACAGATACGCAGTATTTT.

The chain joins TRBV27 to TRBJ1-2; no clear D. V shed 3 bases and J shed 6 bases, with 23 bases lying between them. CDR1 and CDR2 from the germline V gene are MNHEY and SMNVEV (reference sequence). The CDR3 totals 17 residues. This CDR3 is CASSFSPPGARYNGYTF. CDR3 nucleotides: TGTGCCAGCAGTTTCTCCCCCCCGGGCGCTAGGTACAATGGCTACACCTTC.

V gene TRBV6-7 combines with J gene TRBJ2-7, with 8 nucleotides matching TRBD1. TRBV6-7 is recorded as an ORF, its role being uncertain. J lost 3 bases, V lost 2 bases, and 6 bases had no gene match. CDR3 size: 15 residues. As DNA, the CDR3 is TGTGCCAGCAGTTACAAGGGACAGGTGGACTACGAGCAGTACTTC. The encoded protein is CASSYKGQVDYEQYF.

This chain connects TRBV19 to TRBJ1-2, with TRBD1 matching 10 bases. In germline, CDR1 is LNHDA, CDR2 SQIVND (reference sequence). The CDR3 runs 15 residues. With 5 bases clipped from V and 2 bases from J, the junction kept 5 bases outside the gene matches. The CDR3 region is CASSSPGQGNYGYTF. CDR3 nucleotides: TGTGCCAGTAGTTCTCCGGGACAGGGGAACTATGGCTACACCTTC.